A single T cell receptor beta chain is shown here with its context. The data originate from a study of blood T cell repertoires in COVID-19. Turning to the study itself: Researchers got acute and convalescent COVID-19 samples from the United States, Italy and Spain. The cDNA or gDNA used as material had been derived from T cells, B-cell-depleted T cells, or PBMCs.

In the authors' workflow: Reference gene primers were amplified, and this amplification served to estimate nucleated cell counts. Assay: immunoSEQ multiplex PCR; the TCRdb copy retains only in-frame clones and omits some. V and J calls plus clone size are reproduced from that table; the DNA served to infer D and trimming. Seen here are a few hundred thousand clones, more than 80% observed once, and the top ten hold nearly 6.5%. This receptor was obtained from a man in his late teens or twenties who had recovered from COVID-19. The sequencing sample was made of peripheral blood.

In DNA, the CDR3 is TGCGCCAGCAGCCAAGTAAACAGGGGGCCCTACGAGCAGTACTTC. Translation gives CASSQVNRGPYEQYF. The rearrangement uses TRBV4-3 and TRBJ2-7; 9 bases match TRBD1. Per germline, CDR1 LGHNA and CDR2 YSLEER. V trimming: 1 base; J trimming: 2 bases; junction bases outside the gene matches: 3. This CDR3 comprises 15 residues.